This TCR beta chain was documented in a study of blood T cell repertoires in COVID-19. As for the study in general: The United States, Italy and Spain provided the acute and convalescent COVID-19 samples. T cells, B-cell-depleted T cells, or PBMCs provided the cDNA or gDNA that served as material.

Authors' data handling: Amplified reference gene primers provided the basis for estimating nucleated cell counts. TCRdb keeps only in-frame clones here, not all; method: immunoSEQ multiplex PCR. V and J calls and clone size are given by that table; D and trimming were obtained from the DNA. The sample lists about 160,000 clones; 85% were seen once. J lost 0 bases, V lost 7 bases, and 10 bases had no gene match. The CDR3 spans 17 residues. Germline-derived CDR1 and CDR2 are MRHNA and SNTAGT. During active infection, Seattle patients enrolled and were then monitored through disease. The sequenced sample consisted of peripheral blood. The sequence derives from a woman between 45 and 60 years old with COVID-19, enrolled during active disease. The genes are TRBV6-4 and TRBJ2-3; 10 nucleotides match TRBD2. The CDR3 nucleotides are TGTGCCAGCAATCGTCAGCGGGGGGGCTCGAGCACAGATACGCAGTATTTT. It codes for CASNRQRGGSSTDTQYF.